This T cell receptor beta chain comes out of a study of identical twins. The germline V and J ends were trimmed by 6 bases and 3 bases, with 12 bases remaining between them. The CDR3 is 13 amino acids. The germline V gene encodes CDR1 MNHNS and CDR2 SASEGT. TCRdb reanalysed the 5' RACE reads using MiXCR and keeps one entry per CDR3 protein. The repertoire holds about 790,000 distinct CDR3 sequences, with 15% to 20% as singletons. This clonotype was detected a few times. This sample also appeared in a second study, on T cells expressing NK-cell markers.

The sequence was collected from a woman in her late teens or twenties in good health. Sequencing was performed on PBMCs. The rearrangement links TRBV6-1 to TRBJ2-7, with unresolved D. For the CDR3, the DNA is TGTGCCAGCAGCCGCCATCTTAACTACGAGCAGTACTTC. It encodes CASSRHLNYEQYF.